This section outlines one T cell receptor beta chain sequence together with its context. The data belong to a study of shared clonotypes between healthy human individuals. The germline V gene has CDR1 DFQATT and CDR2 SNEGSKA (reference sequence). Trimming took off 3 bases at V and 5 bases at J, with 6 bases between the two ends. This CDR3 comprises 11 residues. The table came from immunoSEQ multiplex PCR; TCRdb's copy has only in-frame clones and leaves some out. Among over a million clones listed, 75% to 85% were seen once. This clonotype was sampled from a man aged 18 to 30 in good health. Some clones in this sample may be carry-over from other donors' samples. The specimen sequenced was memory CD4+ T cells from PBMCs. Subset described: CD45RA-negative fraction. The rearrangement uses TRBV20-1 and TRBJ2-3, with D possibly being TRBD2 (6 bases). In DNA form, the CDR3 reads TGCAGTGCTAGCGGGAGAGATACGCAGTATTTT. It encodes CSASGRDTQYF.